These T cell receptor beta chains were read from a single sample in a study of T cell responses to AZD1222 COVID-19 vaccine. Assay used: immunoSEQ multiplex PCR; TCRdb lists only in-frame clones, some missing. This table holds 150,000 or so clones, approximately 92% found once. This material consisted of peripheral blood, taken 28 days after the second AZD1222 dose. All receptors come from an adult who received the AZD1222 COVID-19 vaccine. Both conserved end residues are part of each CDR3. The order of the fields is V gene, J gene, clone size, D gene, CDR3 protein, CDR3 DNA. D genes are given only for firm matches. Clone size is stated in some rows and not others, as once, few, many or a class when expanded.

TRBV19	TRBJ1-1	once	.	CASVDGTEAFF	TGTGCCAGTGTCGACGGCACTGAAGCTTTCTTT
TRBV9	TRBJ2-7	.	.	CASSVGTGKSHEQYF	TGTGCCAGCAGCGTCGGAACAGGGAAATCCCACGAGCAGTACTTC
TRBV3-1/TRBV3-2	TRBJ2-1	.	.	CASSQGRDINEQFF	TGTGCCAGCAGCCAAGGCCGGGACATCAATGAGCAGTTCTTC
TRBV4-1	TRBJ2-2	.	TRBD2	CASSQGSSGSIGTGELFF	TGCGCCAGCAGCCAAGGGTCGAGCGGGAGCATCGGGACCGGGGAGCTGTTTTTT
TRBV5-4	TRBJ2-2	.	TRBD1	CASSVLSTGQAGELFF	TGTGCCAGCAGCGTCCTCTCGACAGGGCAAGCCGGGGAGCTGTTTTTT
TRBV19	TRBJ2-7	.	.	CASMGADGQYF	TGTGCCAGTATGGGAGCGGACGGGCAGTACTTC
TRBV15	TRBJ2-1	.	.	CATSSSGTPNNEQFF	TGTGCCACCAGCAGTTCAGGGACGCCTAACAATGAGCAGTTCTTC
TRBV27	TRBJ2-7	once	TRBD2	CASSIKTSREQYF	TGTGCCAGCAGTATAAAGACTAGCCGCGAGCAGTACTTC
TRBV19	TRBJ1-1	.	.	CASSISGQNTEAFF	TGTGCCAGTAGTATCTCAGGACAGAACACTGAAGCTTTCTTT
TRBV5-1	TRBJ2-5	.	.	CASSTDTHQETQYF	TGCGCCAGCAGCACGGACACCCACCAAGAGACCCAGTACTTC
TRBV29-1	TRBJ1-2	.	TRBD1	CSAGWQGVNYGYTF	TGCAGCGCTGGGTGGCAGGGGGTTAACTATGGCTACACCTTC
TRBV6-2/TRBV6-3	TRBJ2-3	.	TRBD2	CASSRTSGRLTDTQYF	TGTGCCAGCAGCCGGACTAGCGGGAGGTTAACAGATACGCAGTATTTT
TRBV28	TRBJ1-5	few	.	CASSGRGFRGHQPQHF	TGTGCCAGCAGTGGTCGCGGCTTCCGAGGACATCAGCCCCAGCATTTT
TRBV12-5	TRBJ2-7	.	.	CASASRRESEQYF	TGTGCTAGTGCCTCTCGGAGGGAGAGCGAGCAGTACTTC
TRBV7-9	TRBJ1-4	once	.	CASSNIEWIHEKLFF	TGTGCCAGCAGCAATATTGAGTGGATCCATGAAAAACTGTTTTTT
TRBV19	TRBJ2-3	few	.	CASSIGRILTDTQYF	TGTGCCAGTAGTATTGGCAGGATCTTAACAGATACGCAGTATTTT
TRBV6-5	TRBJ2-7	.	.	CASRRDGSPHEQYF	TGTGCCAGCAGACGGGACGGGAGTCCCCACGAGCAGTACTTC
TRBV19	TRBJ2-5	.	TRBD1	CASSTGQGETQYF	TGTGCCAGTAGTACCGGACAGGGGGAGACCCAGTACTTC
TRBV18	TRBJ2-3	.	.	CASSPTSGSVADTQYF	TGTGCCAGCTCACCTACCTCCGGGAGCGTCGCAGATACGCAGTATTTT
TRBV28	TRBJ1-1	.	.	CASSLRWSFF	TGTGCCAGCAGTTTACGGTGGTCTTTCTTT
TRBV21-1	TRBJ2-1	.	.	CASSNRDRGRNEQFF	TGTGCCAGCAGCAACCGGGACAGGGGGCGAAATGAGCAGTTCTTC
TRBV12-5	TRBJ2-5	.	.	CASAHSRGRETQYF	TGTGCTAGTGCCCATAGTAGGGGACGGGAGACCCAGTACTTC
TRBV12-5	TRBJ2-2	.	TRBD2	CASGLVVEGTSRHTGELFF	TGTGCTAGTGGTTTGGTAGTGGAGGGGACTAGCAGACACACCGGGGAGCTGTTTTTT
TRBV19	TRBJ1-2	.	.	CASSTREGYGYTF	TGTGCCAGTAGTACAAGGGAAGGGTATGGCTACACCTTC
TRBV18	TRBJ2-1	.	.	CASSPPESSYNEQFF	TGTGCCAGCTCACCACCCGAGAGCTCCTACAATGAGCAGTTCTTC
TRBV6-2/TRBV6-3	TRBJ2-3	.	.	CASSYEQGKLADTQYF	TGTGCCAGCAGTTACGAGCAGGGCAAGCTAGCAGATACGCAGTATTTT
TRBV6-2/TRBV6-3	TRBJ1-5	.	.	CASSFRGRNQPQHF	TGTGCCAGCAGTTTTAGGGGCAGAAATCAGCCCCAGCATTTT
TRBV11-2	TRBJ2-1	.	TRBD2	CASSGRTSGGYNEQFF	TGTGCCAGCAGCGGCCGGACTAGCGGGGGCTACAATGAGCAGTTCTTC
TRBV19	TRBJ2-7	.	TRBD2	CASSKWELAEPGEQYF	TGTGCCAGTAGTAAGTGGGAACTAGCGGAGCCCGGCGAGCAGTACTTC
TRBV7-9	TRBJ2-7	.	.	CASSLVSRPSYEQYF	TGTGCCAGCAGCTTAGTGTCCAGGCCTTCCTACGAGCAGTACTTC
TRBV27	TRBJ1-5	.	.	CATKPGGRRTQPQHF	TGTGCCACTAAACCCGGGGGGAGACGGACCCAGCCCCAGCATTTT
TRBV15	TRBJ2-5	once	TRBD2	CATSTGLAGPQETQYF	TGTGCCACCAGCACCGGACTAGCGGGACCGCAAGAGACCCAGTACTTC
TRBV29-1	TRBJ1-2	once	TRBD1	CSVSGTGGYRRGYTF	TGCAGCGTTTCCGGGACAGGGGGCTATAGACGAGGCTACACCTTC
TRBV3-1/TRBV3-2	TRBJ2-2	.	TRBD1	CASSQVTGPRSTGELFF	TGTGCCAGCAGCCAAGTGACAGGGCCTAGAAGCACCGGGGAGCTGTTTTTT
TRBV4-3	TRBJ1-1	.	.	CASSQDWGAQNTEAFF	TGCGCCAGCAGCCAAGATTGGGGGGCGCAAAACACTGAAGCTTTCTTT
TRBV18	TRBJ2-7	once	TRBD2	CASSPHQLAGGYYEQYF	TGTGCCAGCTCACCTCACCAACTAGCGGGAGGGTACTACGAGCAGTACTTC
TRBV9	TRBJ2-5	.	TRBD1	CASSVRTGVRETQYF	TGTGCCAGCAGCGTACGGACAGGGGTTCGGGAGACCCAGTACTTC
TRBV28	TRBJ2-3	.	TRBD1	CARIFDRGSSTDTQYF	TGTGCCAGAATCTTTGACAGGGGCTCTAGCACAGATACGCAGTATTTT
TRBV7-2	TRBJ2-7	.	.	CASSFGPGDYEQYF	TGTGCCAGCAGCTTTGGGCCGGGAGACTACGAGCAGTACTTC
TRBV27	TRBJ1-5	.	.	CASSPPGGNQPQHF	TGTGCCAGCAGTCCCCCGGGAGGCAATCAGCCCCAGCATTTT
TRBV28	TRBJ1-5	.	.	CASSSYGDYSNQPQHF	TGTGCCAGCAGTTCCTACGGAGACTATAGCAATCAGCCCCAGCATTTT
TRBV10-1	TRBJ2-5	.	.	CASSEGGTQETQYF	TGCGCCAGCAGTGAAGGCGGAACCCAAGAGACCCAGTACTTC
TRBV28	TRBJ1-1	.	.	CASSSSDRTEAFF	TGTGCCAGCAGTTCCTCGGACAGAACTGAAGCTTTCTTT
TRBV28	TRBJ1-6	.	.	CASSSLNSPLHF	TGTGCCAGCAGCAGCTTGAATTCACCCCTCCACTTT
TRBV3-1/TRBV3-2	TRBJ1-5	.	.	CASSQEGNSNQPQHF	TGTGCCAGCAGCCAAGAGGGAAATAGCAATCAGCCCCAGCATTTT
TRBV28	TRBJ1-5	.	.	CASSLGSGGRQPQHF	TGTGCCAGCAGCTTGGGTAGCGGGGGGCGTCAGCCCCAGCATTTT
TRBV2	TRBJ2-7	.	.	CASSEALSGYSYEQYF	TGTGCCAGCAGTGAAGCGCTTTCAGGCTACTCCTACGAGCAGTACTTC
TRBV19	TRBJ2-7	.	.	CASSINPYEQYF	TGTGCCAGTAGTATAAACCCCTACGAGCAGTACTTC
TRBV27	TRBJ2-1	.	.	CASSLSWISHNEQFF	TGTGCCAGCAGTTTATCTTGGATCTCTCACAATGAGCAGTTCTTC
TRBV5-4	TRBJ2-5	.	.	CASSLVGERETQYF	TGTGCCAGCAGCTTGGTGGGAGAACGAGAGACCCAGTACTTC
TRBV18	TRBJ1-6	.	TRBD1	CASSPGQGYSPLHF	TGTGCCAGCTCACCAGGACAGGGATATTCACCCCTCCACTTT
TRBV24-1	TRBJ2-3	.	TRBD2	CATSDLLTGGGTQYF	TGTGCCACCAGTGATTTGCTCACCGGGGGGGGTACGCAGTATTTT
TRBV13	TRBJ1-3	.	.	CASSLVGNTIYF	TGTGCCAGCAGCTTAGTTGGAAACACCATATATTTT
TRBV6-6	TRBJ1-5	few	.	CASSYSSGAQPQHF	TGTGCCAGCAGTTACTCGTCAGGGGCTCAGCCCCAGCATTTT
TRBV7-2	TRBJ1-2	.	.	CASSLNLYGYTF	TGTGCCAGCAGCTTAAATCTGTATGGCTACACCTTC
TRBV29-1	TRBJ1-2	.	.	CSVPRKDYYGYTF	TGCAGCGTCCCCCGGAAGGACTACTATGGCTACACCTTC
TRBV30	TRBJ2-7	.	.	CAWSPTGSYEQYF	TGTGCCTGGAGTCCGACAGGCTCCTACGAGCAGTACTTC
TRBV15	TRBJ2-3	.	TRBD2	CATKAGGSTDTQYF	TGTGCCACCAAAGCGGGAGGGAGCACAGATACGCAGTATTTT
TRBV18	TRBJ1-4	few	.	CASSPRDGGNEKLFF	TGTGCCAGCTCACCCCGGGACGGCGGTAATGAAAAACTGTTTTTT
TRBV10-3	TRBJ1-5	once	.	CAISASGQIMEPQHF	TGTGCCATCAGTGCATCGGGACAAATTATGGAGCCCCAGCATTTT